These T cell receptor beta chains were read from a single sample in a study of blood T cell repertoires in COVID-19. Generated by immunoSEQ multiplex PCR, the TCRdb table keeps only in-frame clones and is missing some. The sample carries 250,000 to 300,000 clones, 90% recorded once. The material sequenced was peripheral blood. These receptors were taken from a woman aged 60-75 years with COVID-19, enrolled during active disease. Both conserved end residues are part of each CDR3. D genes are given only for firm matches. Expanded clones are given a class, and other clones once, few, many or no size at all.

>TRBJ2-2|TRBD2|.|TRBV7-8
TGTGCCAGCAGCACTAGCGGGGTGCCGTCCGGGGAGCTGTTTTTT
CASSTSGVPSGELFF
>TRBJ1-1|.|.|TRBV7-8
TGTGCCAGCAGCTTACAAAAGAACACTGAAGCTTTCTTT
CASSLQKNTEAFF
>TRBJ1-3|.|once|TRBV11-2
TGTGCCAGCAGCTTCTACGGAAACACCATATATTTT
CASSFYGNTIYF
>TRBJ2-2|.|.|TRBV6-2/TRBV6-3
TGTGCCAGCAGTTACCCTCAATTACACGCGAACACCGGGGAGCTGTTTTTT
CASSYPQLHANTGELFF
>TRBJ1-1|.|.|TRBV29-1
TGCAGCGTTCGACAGGACTACACTGAAGCTTTCTTT
CSVRQDYTEAFF
>TRBJ1-1|TRBD1|.|TRBV18
TGTGCCAGCTCACCACAAGCAGGGGGCACGAACACTGAAGCTTTCTTT
CASSPQAGGTNTEAFF
>TRBJ1-4|.|few|TRBV19
TGTGCCAGTAGTATTACGGTCGATGAAAAACTGTTTTTT
CASSITVDEKLFF
>TRBJ2-2|TRBD1|.|TRBV19
TGTGCCAGTAGTACCCACAGGGGGCGCCTCACCGGGGAGCTGTTTTTT
CASSTHRGRLTGELFF
>TRBJ2-2|TRBD2|.|TRBV5-1
TGCGCCAGCAGCCCGATGACTGCCCGGGGGGGCCCGAACACCGGGGAGCTGTTTTTT
CASSPMTARGGPNTGELFF
>TRBJ2-3|TRBD1|once|TRBV5-1
TGCGCCAGCAGCCGTCGGACAGGGAACACAGATACGCAGTATTTT
CASSRRTGNTDTQYF
>TRBJ2-1|.|.|TRBV5-4
TGTGCCAGCAGCAAACCTCGGAATGAGCAGTTCTTC
CASSKPRNEQFF
>TRBJ1-1|.|.|TRBV19
TGTGCCAGTAGTATTCGGGGGTGGAACACTGAAGCTTTCTTT
CASSIRGWNTEAFF
>TRBJ1-1|.|.|TRBV5-4
TGTGCCAGCAGCCAACAGTTGAACACTGAAGCTTTCTTT
CASSQQLNTEAFF
>TRBJ1-1|TRBD1|few|TRBV4-3
TGCGCCAGCAGCCAGACGACAGGGGGCGTCGGTGAAGCTTTCTTT
CASSQTTGGVGEAFF
>TRBJ2-7|TRBD2|.|TRBV7-9
TGTGCCAGCAGCGCTCGGACTAGTCTGGAGCAGTACTTC
CASSARTSLEQYF
>TRBJ1-2|.|.|TRBV18
TGTGCCAGCTCACTAGAGGGTGGCTATGGCTACACCTTC
CASSLEGGYGYTF
>TRBJ1-2|TRBD1|.|TRBV7-2
TGTGCCAGCAGCTTAGCTTCCCGACAGGGCTATGGCTACACCTTC
CASSLASRQGYGYTF
>TRBJ1-2|.|few|TRBV2
TGTGCCAGCAGTGAGCTCGGGACATACGGCTACACCTTC
CASSELGTYGYTF
>TRBJ1-2|.|.|TRBV19
TGTGCCAGTAGTGCCTTCCGTGCGGGGGTTGATGGCTACACCTTC
CASSAFRAGVDGYTF
>TRBJ2-7|.|.|TRBV5-1
TGCGCCAGCAGCTTGGACAGATACGAGCAGTACTTC
CASSLDRYEQYF
>TRBJ1-2|.|.|TRBV7-9
TGTGCCAGCAGCTCAGATACACCGTTTCAGGGCAACTATGGCTACACCTTC
CASSSDTPFQGNYGYTF
>TRBJ2-7|.|few|TRBV11-2
TGTGCCAGCAGCTTAGATTCGGCAGGGGGGTACGAGCAGTACTTC
CASSLDSAGGYEQYF
>TRBJ2-5|TRBD2|.|TRBV5-4
TGTGCCAGCAGCCTCAAGAGCGGGGTCGAACGGACCCAGTACTTC
CASSLKSGVERTQYF
>TRBJ1-5|TRBD1|.|TRBV4-1
TGCGCCAGCAGCCAAGTAGACAGGGGAAAGGGACAGCCCCAGCATTTT
CASSQVDRGKGQPQHF